This T cell receptor (beta chain) came from a study of blood T cell repertoires in COVID-19. About the study: The United States, Italy and Spain supplied acute and convalescent COVID-19 samples. T cells, B-cell-depleted T cells, or PBMCs provided the cDNA or gDNA that served as material.

This clone was observed a handful of times. Original processing methods: Reference gene primer amplification in the assay estimated nucleated cell counts. Some clones are missing from TCRdb's copy, which holds only in-frame ones; the method was immunoSEQ multiplex PCR. V and J calls and clone size are copied from that table; D and trimming were computed from the DNA. The sample has under 300,000 clones, 70% to 90% seen once. The CDR3 is 13 residues long. Germline CDR1 and CDR2: MDHEN and SYDVKM. The V gene lost 8 bases and the J gene lost 6 bases, with 16 bases spanning the gap. Sequenced material: peripheral blood. V is TRBV28 and J is TRBJ1-1, with a tentative D call TRBD1 (5 bases). This TCR was recovered from a man in his 60s who had recovered from COVID-19. CDR3 nucleotide sequence: TGTGCCAGCTGGACCAGGGTTCCGGCTGAAGCTTTCTTT. Encoded protein: CASWTRVPAEAFF.